These T cell receptor beta chains were read from a single sample in a study of cytomegalovirus exposure and HLA in healthy donors. Method: immunoSEQ multiplex PCR; TCRdb's copy keeps in-frame clones and lacks some. This table holds fewer than 120,000 clones, roughly 90% found once. The sequenced material came from PBMCs. The origin of the receptors is a woman aged 25 to 45 in good health and CMV-seropositive. The CDR3 runs from the conserved cysteine through the conserved F or W. The order of the fields is D gene, J gene, V gene, clone size, CDR3 DNA, CDR3 protein. A D gene is named only where the DNA matches it firmly. Some rows have no size entry. The others give once, few or many, or a class for an expanded clone.

.	TRBJ2-7	TRBV4-2	.	TGTGCCAGCAGCCAAGCGGTCAACTTGAACTACGAGCAGTACTTC	CASSQAVNLNYEQYF
TRBD1	TRBJ1-3	TRBV5-6	.	TGTGCCAGCAGCCCTGGGACAGGGGGAGACACCATATATTTT	CASSPGTGGDTIYF
TRBD2	TRBJ2-1	TRBV5-1	.	TGCGCCAGCAGCTCGGGACTAGCAGGAACCTTCGGGAATGAGCAGTTCTTC	CASSSGLAGTFGNEQFF
TRBD2	TRBJ2-7	TRBV4-2	.	TGTGCCAGCAGCCACCAACCCTCTAGCGGGGGCTCCTACGAGCAGTACTTC	CASSHQPSSGGSYEQYF
.	TRBJ2-5	TRBV5-6	.	TGTGCCAGCAGCTCGACAGGCGGATCTCAATGGTTCCAAGAGACCCAGTACTTC	CASSSTGGSQWFQETQYF
TRBD1	TRBJ1-1	TRBV18	.	TGTGCCAGCTCTCACACGGCCACAGGGGTGAACACTGAAGCTTTCTTT	CASSHTATGVNTEAFF
.	TRBJ2-1	TRBV7-2	.	TGTGCCAGCAGCTTGTCGGTGGGAGTTTACAATGAGCAGTTCTTC	CASSLSVGVYNEQFF
.	TRBJ1-1	TRBV2	.	TGTGCCAGCAGTGACATCGAGGGCGTCAGCACTGAAGCTTTCTTT	CASSDIEGVSTEAFF
.	TRBJ2-3	TRBV19	few	TGTGCCAGTAGTCCTTACAAAGGCACAGATACGCAGTATTTT	CASSPYKGTDTQYF
.	TRBJ1-2	TRBV18	.	TGTGCCAGCTCACCTACTAACGCCAGGGTTGGCTACACCTTC	CASSPTNARVGYTF
.	TRBJ1-1	TRBV30	.	TGTGCCTGGATTGCGACAGGAATGAACACTGAAGCTTTCTTT	CAWIATGMNTEAFF
TRBD1	TRBJ1-1	TRBV2	.	TGTGCCAGCAGTGAAATAGGGGGGACAGGGATTAGGGCTTTCTTT	CASSEIGGTGIRAFF
.	TRBJ2-7	TRBV28	.	TGTGCCAGCAGTTTTGAGCCCCTCTCCTACGAGCAGTACTTC	CASSFEPLSYEQYF
.	TRBJ1-2	TRBV7-9	.	TGTGCCAGCAGCTTAGGAGCCTCGCCTCGGGGTGTCTATGGCTACACCTTC	CASSLGASPRGVYGYTF
.	TRBJ1-2	TRBV20-1	.	TGCAGTGCTAGAGATCTTTATGGCTACACCTTC	CSARDLYGYTF
TRBD1	TRBJ2-1	TRBV4-1	.	TGCGCCAGCAGCCTCTACGAGGGGGGACAGGGCCATGAGCAGTTCTTC	CASSLYEGGQGHEQFF